These T cell receptor beta chains were read from a single sample in a study of shared clonotypes between healthy human individuals. Data came from immunoSEQ multiplex PCR; TCRdb stores just in-frame clones and leaves some out. The table lists about 2.3 million clones, approximately 90% of them singletons. Sequencing was carried out using naive CD4+ T cells from PBMCs. These TCRs come from a man aged 18 to 30 in good health. Some clones in this sample may be carry-over from other donors' samples. Both conserved end residues are trimmed from each CDR3.

j_call,v_call,cdr3_aa
NA,TRBV30,AWSVRPSAAYEQY
TRBJ2-7,TRBV2,ASRGTGRGEQY
TRBJ2-1,TRBV27,ASSPRQGPNEQF
TRBJ1-2,TRBV4-1,ASAGDPTQAHYGYT
TRBJ2-1,TRBV25-1,ASRGQARNEQF
TRBJ1-1,TRBV19,ASSTTRRGNTEAF
TRBJ2-7,TRBV7-3,ASSLGPGAYEQY
TRBJ1-1,TRBV19,ASRFGSMNTEAF
TRBJ2-1,TRBV29-1,SVRDRAGLAAYNEQF
TRBJ2-7,TRBV30,AWKGEPYEQY
TRBJ1-3,TRBV27,ASSLTGGRNTIY
TRBJ2-4,TRBV7-3,ASSLGSGTKNIQY
TRBJ2-1,TRBV11-2,ASRRLAGSYNEQF
TRBJ1-5,TRBV5-1,ASSLGVNQPQH
TRBJ1-5,TRBV5-1,ASSGGLEEPQH
TRBJ1-1,TRBV7-8,ASSSRQKNTEAF
TRBJ2-7,TRBV28,ASSLASYEQY
TRBJ2-5,TRBV2,ASRQDRNAQY
TRBJ2-7,TRBV18,ASSPDSDEQY
TRBJ2-7,TRBV6-6,ASKREREQY
TRBJ1-2,TRBV6-6,ASSYRGVENYGYT
TRBJ1-2,TRBV28,ASCVRGYGYT
TRBJ1-4,TRBV2,ASSGWQGFNEKLF
TRBJ2-1,TRBV7-8,ASSLVRRDEQF
TRBJ2-1,TRBV11-2,ASSFGGGRVNEQF
TRBJ2-7,TRBV30,AWSAGTGREQY
TRBJ1-3,TRBV4-3,ASSQDLGLSGNTIY
TRBJ2-2,TRBV7-9,ASSLETGELF
TRBJ1-2,TRBV6-5,ASKKSRDGDYGYT
TRBJ2-7,TRBV4-3,ASSQVLREGSEQY
TRBJ2-7,TRBV16,ASSHPTGGALREQY
TRBJ2-7,TRBV7-2,ASSQIAGGRGEQY
TRBJ1-2,TRBV5-6,ASRTYEAPIRYT
TRBJ1-2,TRBV5-8,ASSFPGTHFSYGYT
TRBJ2-1,TRBV29-1,SVAEYNEQF
TRBJ2-7,TRBV28,ASKLSYEQY
TRBJ2-7,TRBV27,ASRYSTGSSYEQY
TRBJ1-1,TRBV28,ASSLSQMTVNGAEAF
TRBJ1-1,TRBV6-5,ASSYSRRTEAF
TRBJ1-2,TRBV7-2,ASSSLRGGWGYGYT
TRBJ2-3,TRBV5-4,ASSLRVSRDTQY
TRBJ1-2,TRBV5-1,ASSLVREGSGYT